This T cell receptor (beta chain) appears in the sequencing data of a study of cytomegalovirus exposure and HLA in healthy donors. Turning to this clone: The antigen is unknown.

The PCR contained 60 Vbeta and 13 Jbeta primers. Measured with immunoSEQ multiplex PCR; TCRdb has only the in-frame clones, and not every one. The table has some 220,000 clones, around 80% seen once. V was clipped by 4 bases and J by 9 bases, with 14 bases between them. The CDR3 extends over 13 amino acids. CDR1 is SGHDT and CDR2 is YYEEEE in the germline V gene. Study results and limitations: CMV serostatus alone was available as immune exposure information.

This receptor was taken from a woman between 40 and 55 years old in good health and CMV-seronegative. This chain joins TRBV5-6 and TRBJ1-5; D is possibly TRBD1 (6 bases). Sequencing was carried out using PBMCs. As DNA, the CDR3 is TGTGCCAGCAGCGCGACAGGATCGGTGCCCCAGCATTTT. Translation: CASSATGSVPQHF.